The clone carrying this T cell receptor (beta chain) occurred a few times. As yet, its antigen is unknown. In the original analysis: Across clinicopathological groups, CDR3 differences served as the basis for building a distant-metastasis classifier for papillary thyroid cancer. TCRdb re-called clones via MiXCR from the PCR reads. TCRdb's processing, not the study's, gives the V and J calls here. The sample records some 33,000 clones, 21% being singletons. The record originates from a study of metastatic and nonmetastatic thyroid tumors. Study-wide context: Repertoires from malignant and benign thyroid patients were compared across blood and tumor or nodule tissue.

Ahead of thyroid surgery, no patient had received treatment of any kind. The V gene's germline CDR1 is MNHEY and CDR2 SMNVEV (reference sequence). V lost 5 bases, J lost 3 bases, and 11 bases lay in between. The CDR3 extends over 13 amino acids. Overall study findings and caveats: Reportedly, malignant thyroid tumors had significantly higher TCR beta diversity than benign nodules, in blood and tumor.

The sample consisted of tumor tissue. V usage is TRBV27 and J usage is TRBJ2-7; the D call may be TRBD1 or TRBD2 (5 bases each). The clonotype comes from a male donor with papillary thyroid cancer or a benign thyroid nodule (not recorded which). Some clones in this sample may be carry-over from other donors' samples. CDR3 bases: TGTGCCAGCAGTACCGGGACCGGCTACGAGCAGTACTTC. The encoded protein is CASSTGTGYEQYF.